This T cell receptor (beta chain) was recorded in a study of cytomegalovirus exposure and HLA in healthy donors. Background on the study: An earlier analysis found some 100 million unique TCR beta sequences from around 180 million T cells. Study conclusions and caveats: The authors later found HLA-associated TCR beta chains more clonally expanded than equally common others. Being productive about 90% or about 30% of the time was typical of most TCR beta V segments in an earlier analysis.

Vbeta (60) and Jbeta (13) primers were used in the PCR. Generated by immunoSEQ multiplex PCR, the TCRdb table keeps only in-frame clones and is missing some. The repertoire holds about 150,000 clones, with 72% as singletons. The germline V gene has CDR1 SGHRS and CDR2 YFSETQ. V dropped 0 bases and J dropped 6; count of bases not matched to a gene: 5. CDR3 length: 14 amino acids. This clone was seen only once. Its antigen is as yet unknown. Sequenced sample: PBMCs. The origin of this receptor is a man in his forties in good health and CMV-seronegative. This sequence joins TRBV5-1 and TRBJ1-2; 7 bases fit TRBD1. The CDR3 loop is CASSLAGRGDGYTF. The CDR3 coding sequence is TGCGCCAGCAGCTTGGCCGGCAGGGGGGATGGCTACACCTTC.